This T cell receptor (beta chain) was sequenced for a study of CD8 T cells in ankylosing spondylitis. This clonotype turned up a few times. The antigen is undetermined. Notes on the study in general: A motif of 7 to 9 highly homologous TCR beta variants was seen as apparently characteristic of ankylosing spondylitis blood.

TCRdb passed the 5' RACE reads through MiXCR, listing each CDR3 protein once. The repertoire holds about 800,000 distinct CDR3 sequences, with 12% as singletons. The CDR3 spans 12 residues. The germline CDR1 and CDR2 sequences are SGHDT and YYEEEE. V trimming: 4 bases; J trimming: 6 bases; junction bases outside the gene matches: 4. The chain couples TRBV5-6 to TRBJ2-7, with 7 bases identical to TRBD1. The receptor was isolated from a male donor with ankylosing spondylitis. The source material was blood, either unsorted or a sorted T cell fraction (not recorded which). The CDR3: CASSRPGGEQYF. The CDR3 nucleotides read TGTGCCAGCAGCCGGCCAGGGGGCGAGCAGTACTTC. Full variable domain (outside the CDR3, taken from reference TRBV5-6 and TRBJ2-7): DAGVTQSPTHLIKTRGQQVTLRCSPKSGHDTVSWYQQALGQGPQFIFQYYEEEERQRGNFPDRFSGHQFPNYSSELNVNALLLGDSALYLCASSRPGGEQYFGPGTRLTVT.